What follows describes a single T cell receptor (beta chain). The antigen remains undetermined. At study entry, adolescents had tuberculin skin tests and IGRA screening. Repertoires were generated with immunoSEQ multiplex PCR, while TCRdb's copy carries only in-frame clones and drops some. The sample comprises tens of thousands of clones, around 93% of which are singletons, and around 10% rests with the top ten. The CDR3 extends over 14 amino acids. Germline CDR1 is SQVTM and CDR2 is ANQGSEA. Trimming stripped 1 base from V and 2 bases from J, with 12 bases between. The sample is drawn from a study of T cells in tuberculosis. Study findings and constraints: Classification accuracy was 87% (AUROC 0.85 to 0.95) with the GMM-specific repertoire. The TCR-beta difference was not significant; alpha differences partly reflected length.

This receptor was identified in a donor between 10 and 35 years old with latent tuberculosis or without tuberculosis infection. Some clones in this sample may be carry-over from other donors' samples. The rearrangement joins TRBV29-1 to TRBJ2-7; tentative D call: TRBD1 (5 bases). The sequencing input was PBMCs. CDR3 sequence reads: CSVEVGVKPYEQYF. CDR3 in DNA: TGCAGCGTTGAAGTAGGGGTAAAGCCCTACGAGCAGTACTTC.